Shown below are 10 T cell receptor beta chains from a single sample sequenced in a study of PD-L1 blockade in urothelial cancer. The repertoire was sequenced with immunoSEQ multiplex PCR; TCRdb's copy has only in-frame clones and lacks some. The table shows 45,000 or so clones, with roughly four fifths occurring only once. The specimen comprised PBMCs, sampled around atezolizumab (anti-PD-L1) treatment. These receptors all stem from a man aged 65 to 79 with urothelial cancer.

The chain combines TRBV11-3 with TRBJ2-3, with 11 nucleotides matching TRBD2. Germline assignment: CDR1 SGHNT and CDR2 YENEEA. The ends lost 1 base at V and 2 bases at J; junction bases unmatched: 2. CDR3 length: 16 residues. The CDR3 region is CASSLALAGDTDTQYF. CDR3 nucleotides: TGTGCCAGCAGCTTAGCACTAGCGGGGGACACAGATACGCAGTATTTT. Filled out from reference TRBV11-3 and TRBJ2-3, the complete variable domain reads EAGVVQSPRYKIIEKKQPVAFWCNPISGHNTLYWYLQNLGQGPELLIRYENEEAVDDSQLPKDRFSAERLKGVDSTLKIQPAELGDSAVYLCASSLALAGDTDTQYFGPGTRLTVL.

The rearrangement joins TRBV5-4 to TRBJ2-7; weak D call: TRBD1 (5 bases). The germline V gene encodes CDR1 SGHNT and CDR2 YYREEE (reference sequence). Trimming shortened V by 0 bases and J by 6 bases, and 10 bases separated the two germline ends. This CDR3 is built from 13 residues. In nucleotides, the CDR3 is TGTGCCAGCAGCTTGGATCAGGGTGGCGAGCAGTACTTC. This encodes CASSLDQGGEQYF.

This clone was found once. The DNA of the CDR3 is TGTGCCTGGGAAAGACAGGGGGGCACTGAAGCTTTCTTT. Translated, it gives CAWERQGGTEAFF. This rearrangement joins TRBV30 to TRBJ1-1; 9 nucleotides match TRBD1. This CDR3 comprises 13 residues. V shed 5 bases, J shed 4 bases, and the junction held 5 bases outside the gene matches. Germline assignment: CDR1 GTSNPN and CDR2 SVGIG (reference sequence).

CDR3 nucleotide sequence: TGTGCCAGCAGCTTGTTTACCTACGAGCAGTACTTC. Amino acids: CASSLFTYEQYF. V and J are TRBV7-9 and TRBJ2-7; D unclear. Germline CDR1 SEHNR, CDR2 FQNEAQ (reference sequence). V was pared by 3 bases and J by 2 bases, with 5 bases between. This CDR3 spans 12 amino acids.

The gene calls are TRBV5-1 and TRBJ2-1, with a weak D call TRBD2 (6 bases). Deletions cut 0 bases from V and 7 bases from J, with 17 bases between. The CDR3 loop spans 16 amino acids. Germline V gene data show CDR1 as SGHRS and CDR2 as YFSETQ. The CDR3: CASSLVGGIASNEQFF. CDR3 DNA sequence: TGCGCCAGCAGCTTGGTAGGCGGGATCGCGTCAAATGAGCAGTTCTTC.

This clone was observed once. The rearrangement links TRBV5-1 to TRBJ1-1, with 8 bases matching TRBD1. Germline CDR1 reads SGHRS; CDR2 reads YFSETQ. The CDR3 has 17 amino acids. After removal of 1 base from V and 1 base from J, the junction contained 9 bases not matched to a gene. For the CDR3, the DNA is TGCGCCAGCAGCTTGAGTTGGGGACAGGCGACGAACACTGAAGCTTTCTTT. This encodes CASSLSWGQATNTEAFF.

The V and J genes are TRBV27 and TRBJ2-1; D gene uncertain. Germline CDR1 is MNHEY and CDR2 is SMNVEV (reference sequence). This CDR3 has 16 residues. With 6 bases removed from V and 0 bases from J, the gap between germline ends came to 15 bases. CDR3 nucleotides: TGTGCCAGCAGCCGAGGCGTCAGCAGCTCCTACAATGAGCAGTTCTTC. Its translation is CASSRGVSSSYNEQFF.

This chain uses TRBV5-1 with TRBJ1-1; 7 bases fit TRBD1. With 4 bases clipped from V and 0 bases from J, the junction kept 6 bases outside the gene matches. The CDR3 extends over 15 amino acids. CDR1 is SGHRS, CDR2 YFSETQ, per germline. The CDR3 DNA is TGCGCCAGCAGCGCCTACAGGGGTATGAACACTGAAGCTTTCTTT. Translation gives CASSAYRGMNTEAFF.

The rearrangement uses TRBV6-5 and TRBJ1-2, with TRBD1 as a possible D gene (5 bases). Trimming took 2 bases from V and 8 from J, leaving 18 bases between them. Per the germline V gene, CDR1 is MNHEY and CDR2 is SVGAGI. CDR3 length: 15 amino acids. This CDR3 reads CASSYDWQSGGGYTF. CDR3 in DNA: TGTGCCAGCAGTTACGATTGGCAATCCGGGGGAGGCTACACCTTC.

This clone is categorized as large. V gene TRBV2 combines with J gene TRBJ2-1; D may be TRBD2 (5 bases). This CDR3 spans 14 amino acids. Per germline, CDR1 SNHLY and CDR2 FYNNEI. Trimming stripped 5 bases from V and 8 bases from J, with 16 bases between. The CDR3 DNA reads as TGTGCCAGCAGTTCCGGGTACGACGGGGATGAGCAGTTCTTC. Residues: CASSSGYDGDEQFF.